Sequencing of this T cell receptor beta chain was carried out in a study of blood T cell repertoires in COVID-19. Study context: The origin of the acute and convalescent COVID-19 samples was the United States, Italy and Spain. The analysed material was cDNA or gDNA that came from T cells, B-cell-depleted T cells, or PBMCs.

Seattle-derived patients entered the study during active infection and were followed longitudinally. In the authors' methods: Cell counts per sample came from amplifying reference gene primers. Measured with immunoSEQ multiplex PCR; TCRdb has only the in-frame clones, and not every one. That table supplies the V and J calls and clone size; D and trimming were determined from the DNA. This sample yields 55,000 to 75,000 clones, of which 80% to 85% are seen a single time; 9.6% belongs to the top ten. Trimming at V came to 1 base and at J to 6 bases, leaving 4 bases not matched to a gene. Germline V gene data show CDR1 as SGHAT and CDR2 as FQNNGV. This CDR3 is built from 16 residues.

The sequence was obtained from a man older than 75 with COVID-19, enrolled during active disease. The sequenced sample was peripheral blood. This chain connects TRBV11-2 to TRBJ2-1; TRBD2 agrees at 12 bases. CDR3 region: CASSLGASGRANEQFF. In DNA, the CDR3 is TGTGCCAGCAGCTTAGGAGCTAGCGGGAGGGCCAATGAGCAGTTCTTC.